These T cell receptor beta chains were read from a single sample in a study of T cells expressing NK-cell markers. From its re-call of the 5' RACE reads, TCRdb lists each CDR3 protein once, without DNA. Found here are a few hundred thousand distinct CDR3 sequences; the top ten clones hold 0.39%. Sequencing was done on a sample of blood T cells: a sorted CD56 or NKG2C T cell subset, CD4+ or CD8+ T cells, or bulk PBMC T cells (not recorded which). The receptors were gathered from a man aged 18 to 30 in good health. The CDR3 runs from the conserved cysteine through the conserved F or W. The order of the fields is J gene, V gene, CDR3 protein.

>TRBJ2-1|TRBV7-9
CASQGTSYNEQFF
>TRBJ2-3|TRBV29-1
CSGNRVSTDTQYF
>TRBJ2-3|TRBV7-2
CASSASLAGGPGDTQYF
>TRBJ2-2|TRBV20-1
CSATRLAGGELFF
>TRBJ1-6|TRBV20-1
CSARDTGTSSYNSPLHF
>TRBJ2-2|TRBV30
CAWSRDRSLAGVGTGELFF
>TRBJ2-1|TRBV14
CASSHIRTSGRARNEQFF
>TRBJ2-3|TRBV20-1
CSARDVFGTDTQYF
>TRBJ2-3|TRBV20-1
CSAEPPRTSGRASTDTQYF
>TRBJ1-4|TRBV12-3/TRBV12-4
CASSLDGLNGKLFF
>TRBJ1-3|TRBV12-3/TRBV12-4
CASSLAGGNTIYF
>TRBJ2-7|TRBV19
CASSVTGHQSYEQYF
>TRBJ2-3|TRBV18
CASGPSTDTQYF
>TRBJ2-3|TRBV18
CASSPLRQINTDTQYF
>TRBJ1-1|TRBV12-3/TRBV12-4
CASSRGYGGEAFF
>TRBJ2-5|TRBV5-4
CASSSRTGSMGTQYF
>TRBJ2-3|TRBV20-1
CSAHSGRSRGADTQYF
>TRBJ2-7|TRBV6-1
CASSVSGQIYEQYF
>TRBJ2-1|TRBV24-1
CATTGTSGNNEQFF
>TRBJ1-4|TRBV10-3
CAISGSPTGGSTNEKLFF
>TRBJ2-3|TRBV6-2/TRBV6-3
CASSSRGREISTDTQYF
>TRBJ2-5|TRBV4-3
CASSQTGLQETQYF
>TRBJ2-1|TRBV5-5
CASSLEAGFGEQFF
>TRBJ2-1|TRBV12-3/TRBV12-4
CASSRTGAGYYNEQFF
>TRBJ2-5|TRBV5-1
CASSPGPSNRETQYF
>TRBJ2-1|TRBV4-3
CASSQVVADEQFF
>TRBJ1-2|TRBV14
CASSQDGGWPQGYTF
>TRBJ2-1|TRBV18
CASSGRFNEQFF
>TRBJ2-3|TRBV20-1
CSAYSASSTDTQYF
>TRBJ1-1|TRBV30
CAWSASRGKAFF
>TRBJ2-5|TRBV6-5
CASSYPGLAGGQETQYF
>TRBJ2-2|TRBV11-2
CASSLSPGIGELFF